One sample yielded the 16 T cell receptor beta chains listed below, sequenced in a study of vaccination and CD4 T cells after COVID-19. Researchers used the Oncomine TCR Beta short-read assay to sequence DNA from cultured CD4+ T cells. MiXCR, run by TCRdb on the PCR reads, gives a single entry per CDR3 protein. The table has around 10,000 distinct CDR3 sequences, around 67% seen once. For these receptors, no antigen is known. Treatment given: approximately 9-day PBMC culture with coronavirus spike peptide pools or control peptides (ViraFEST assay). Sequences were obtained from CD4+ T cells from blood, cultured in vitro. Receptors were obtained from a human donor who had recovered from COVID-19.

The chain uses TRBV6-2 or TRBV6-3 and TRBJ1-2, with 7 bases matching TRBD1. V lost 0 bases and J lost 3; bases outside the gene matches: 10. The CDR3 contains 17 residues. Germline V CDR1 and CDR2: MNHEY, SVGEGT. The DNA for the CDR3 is TGTGCCAGCAGTTACTCGGAGAACAGGGGCCTCCACTATGGCTACACCTTC. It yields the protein CASSYSENRGLHYGYTF.

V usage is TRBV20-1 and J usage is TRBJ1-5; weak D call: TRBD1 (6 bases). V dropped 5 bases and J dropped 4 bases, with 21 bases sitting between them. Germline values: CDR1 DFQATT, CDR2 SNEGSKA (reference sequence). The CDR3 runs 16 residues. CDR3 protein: CSAYEPGATQNQPQHF. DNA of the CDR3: TGCAGTGCTTATGAGCCAGGGGCCACTCAAAATCAGCCCCAGCATTTT.

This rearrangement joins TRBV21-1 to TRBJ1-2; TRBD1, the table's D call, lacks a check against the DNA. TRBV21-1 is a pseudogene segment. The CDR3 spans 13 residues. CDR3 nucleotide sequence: TGTGCCAGCAGCAGGGGTAGGGGCTATGGCTACACCTTC. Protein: CASSRGRGYGYTF.

The CDR3: CATSRGGGGNQPQHF. The CDR3 DNA reads TGTGCCACCAGCAGGGGGGGGGGTGGCAATCAGCCCCAGCATTTT. The rearrangement links TRBV24-1 to TRBJ1-5, with 7 bases aligning to TRBD1. The CDR3 contains 15 residues. Unmatched junction bases numbered 7, after V lost 7 bases and J lost 2 bases. The V gene's germline CDR1 is KGHDR and CDR2 SFDVKD.

The CDR3 sequence is CASSLVSPFSGRVDNEQFF. CDR3 coding DNA: TGTGCCAGCAGCTTAGTATCCCCTTTTAGCGGGAGAGTTGACAATGAGCAGTTCTTC. This sequence joins TRBV7-3 and TRBJ2-1, with 9 bases identical to TRBD2. The junction had 16 bases not matched to a gene; V was cut back by 2 bases and J by 5 bases. CDR3 size: 19 residues. CDR1 is SGHTA and CDR2 is FQGTGA in the germline V gene.

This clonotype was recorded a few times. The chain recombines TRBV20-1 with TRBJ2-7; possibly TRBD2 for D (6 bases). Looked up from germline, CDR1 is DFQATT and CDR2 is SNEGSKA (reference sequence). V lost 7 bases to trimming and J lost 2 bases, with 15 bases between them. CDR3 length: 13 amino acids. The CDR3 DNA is TGCAGTGGGAGAAAGGGGACTGCCTACGAGCAGTACTTC. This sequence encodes CSGRKGTAYEQYF.

Written as DNA, the CDR3 is TGCGCCAGCAGTCAATCGTATGGCTACACCTTC. It encodes CASSQSYGYTF. The chain couples TRBV23-1 to TRBJ1-2; the D is unclear. TRBV23-1 is placed among ORFs of uncertain function. CDR3 size: 11 residues. V gave up 0 bases and J gave up 5 bases, with 1 base separating them.

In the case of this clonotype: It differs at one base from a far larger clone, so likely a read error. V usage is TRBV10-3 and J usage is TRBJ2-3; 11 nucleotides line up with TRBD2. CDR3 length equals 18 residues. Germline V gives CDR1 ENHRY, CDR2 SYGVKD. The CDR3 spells CASSEATFGTSGIDTQYF. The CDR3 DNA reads TGTGCCAGCAGTGAAGCCACTTTCGGGACTAGCGGCATAGATACGCAGTATTTT.

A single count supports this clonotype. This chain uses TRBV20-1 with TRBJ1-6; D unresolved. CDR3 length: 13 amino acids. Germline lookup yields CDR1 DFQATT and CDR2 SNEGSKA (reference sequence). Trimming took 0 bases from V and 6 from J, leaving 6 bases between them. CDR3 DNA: TGCAGTGCTAGAGACAGCTTTAATTCACCCCTCCACTTT. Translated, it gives CSARDSFNSPLHF.

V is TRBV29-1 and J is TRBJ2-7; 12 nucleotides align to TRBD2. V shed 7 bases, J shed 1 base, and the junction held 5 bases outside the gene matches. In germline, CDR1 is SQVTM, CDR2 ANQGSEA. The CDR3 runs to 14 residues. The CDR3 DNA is TGCAGCGCCCGGACTAGCGGGAAATCCTACGAGCAGTACTTC. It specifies CSARTSGKSYEQYF.

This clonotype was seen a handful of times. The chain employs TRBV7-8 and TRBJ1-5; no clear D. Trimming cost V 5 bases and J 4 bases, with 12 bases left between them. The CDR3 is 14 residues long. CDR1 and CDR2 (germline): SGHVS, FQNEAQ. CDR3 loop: CASSLTRLNQPQHF. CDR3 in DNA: TGTGCCAGCAGCCTGACGCGACTTAATCAGCCCCAGCATTTT.

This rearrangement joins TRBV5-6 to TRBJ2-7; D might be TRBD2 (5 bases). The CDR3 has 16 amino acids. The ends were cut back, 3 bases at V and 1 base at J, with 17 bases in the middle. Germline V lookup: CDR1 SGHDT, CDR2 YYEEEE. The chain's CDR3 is CASSWGAGLISYEQYF. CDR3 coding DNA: TGTGCCAGCAGCTGGGGAGCCGGACTGATATCCTACGAGCAGTACTTC.

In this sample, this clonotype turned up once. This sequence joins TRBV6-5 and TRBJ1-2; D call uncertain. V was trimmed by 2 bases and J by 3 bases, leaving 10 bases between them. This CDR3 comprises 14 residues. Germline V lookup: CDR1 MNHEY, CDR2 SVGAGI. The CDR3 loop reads CASSYADDYYGYTF. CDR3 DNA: TGTGCCAGCAGTTACGCCGATGATTACTATGGCTACACCTTC.

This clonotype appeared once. The DNA of the CDR3 is TGTGCCAGCAGCCCTAGGGGGAACACTGAAGCTTTCTTT. Protein product: CASSPRGNTEAFF. The rearrangement links TRBV7-9 to TRBJ1-1; D might be TRBD1 (5 bases). CDR3 size: 13 residues. Trimming left V 5 bases short and J 1 base short, with 8 bases between. Germline loops: CDR1 SEHNR, CDR2 FQNEAQ (reference sequence).

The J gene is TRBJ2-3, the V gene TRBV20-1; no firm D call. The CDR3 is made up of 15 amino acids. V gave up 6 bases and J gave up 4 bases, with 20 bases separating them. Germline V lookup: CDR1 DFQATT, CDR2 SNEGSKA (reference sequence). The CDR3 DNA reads TGCAGTGCGCCTCAAATGATCAGGCTGGCAGATACGCAGTATTTT. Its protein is CSAPQMIRLADTQYF.

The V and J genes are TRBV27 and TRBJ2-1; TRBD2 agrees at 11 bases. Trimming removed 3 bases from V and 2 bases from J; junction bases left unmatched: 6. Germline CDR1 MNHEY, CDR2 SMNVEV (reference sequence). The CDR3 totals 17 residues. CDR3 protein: CASSFSTSGIPYNEQFF. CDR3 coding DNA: TGTGCCAGCAGTTTTTCGACTAGCGGGATTCCCTACAATGAGCAGTTCTTC.